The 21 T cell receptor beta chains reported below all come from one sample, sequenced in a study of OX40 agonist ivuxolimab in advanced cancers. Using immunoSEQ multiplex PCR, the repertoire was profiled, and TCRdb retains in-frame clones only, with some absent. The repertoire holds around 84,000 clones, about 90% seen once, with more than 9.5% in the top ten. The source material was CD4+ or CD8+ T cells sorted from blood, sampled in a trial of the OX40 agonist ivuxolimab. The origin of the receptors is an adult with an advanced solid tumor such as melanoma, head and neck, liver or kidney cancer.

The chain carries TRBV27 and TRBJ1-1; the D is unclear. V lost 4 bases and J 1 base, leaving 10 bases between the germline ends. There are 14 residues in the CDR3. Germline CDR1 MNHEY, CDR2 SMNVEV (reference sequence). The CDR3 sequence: CASSSPLRNTEAFF. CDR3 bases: TGTGCCAGCAGTTCTCCCCTTAGGAACACTGAAGCTTTCTTT.

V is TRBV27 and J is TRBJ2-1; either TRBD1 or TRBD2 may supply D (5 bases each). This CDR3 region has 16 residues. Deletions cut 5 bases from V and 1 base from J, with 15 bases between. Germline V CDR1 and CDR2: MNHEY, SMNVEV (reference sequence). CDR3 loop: CASSPSVGESYNEQFF. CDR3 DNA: TGTGCCAGCAGTCCCAGCGTGGGGGAGTCCTACAATGAGCAGTTCTTC.

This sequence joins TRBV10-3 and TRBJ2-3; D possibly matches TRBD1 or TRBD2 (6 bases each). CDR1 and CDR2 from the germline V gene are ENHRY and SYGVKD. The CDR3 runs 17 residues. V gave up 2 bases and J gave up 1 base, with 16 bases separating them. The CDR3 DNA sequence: TGTGCCATCAGTGAGACCGGAGGGGGGTCGGGCACAGATACGCAGTATTTT. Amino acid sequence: CAISETGGGSGTDTQYF.

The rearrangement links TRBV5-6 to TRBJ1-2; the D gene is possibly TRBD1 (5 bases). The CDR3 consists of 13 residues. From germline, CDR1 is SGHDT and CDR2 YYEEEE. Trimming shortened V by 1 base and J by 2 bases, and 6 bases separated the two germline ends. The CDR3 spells CASSLQGNYGYTF. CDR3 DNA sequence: TGTGCCAGCAGCTTGCAGGGCAACTATGGCTACACCTTC.

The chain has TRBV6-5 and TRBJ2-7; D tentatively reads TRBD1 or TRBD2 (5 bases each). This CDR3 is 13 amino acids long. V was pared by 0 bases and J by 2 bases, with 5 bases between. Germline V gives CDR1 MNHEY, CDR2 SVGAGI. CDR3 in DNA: TGTGCCAGCAGTTACTCGGGGGCCTACGAGCAGTACTTC. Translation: CASSYSGAYEQYF.

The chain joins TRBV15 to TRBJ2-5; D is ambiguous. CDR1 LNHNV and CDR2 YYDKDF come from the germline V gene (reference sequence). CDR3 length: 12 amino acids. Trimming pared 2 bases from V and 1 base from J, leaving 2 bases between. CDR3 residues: CATSRPQETQYF. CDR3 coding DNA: TGTGCCACCAGCAGACCCCAAGAGACCCAGTACTTC.

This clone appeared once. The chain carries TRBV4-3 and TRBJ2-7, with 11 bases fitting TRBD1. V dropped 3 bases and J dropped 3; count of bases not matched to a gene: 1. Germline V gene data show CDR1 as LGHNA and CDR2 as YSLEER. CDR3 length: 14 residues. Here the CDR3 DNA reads TGCGCCAGCAGCCAGGGACAGGGGGACTACGAGCAGTACTTC. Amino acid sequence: CASSQGQGDYEQYF.

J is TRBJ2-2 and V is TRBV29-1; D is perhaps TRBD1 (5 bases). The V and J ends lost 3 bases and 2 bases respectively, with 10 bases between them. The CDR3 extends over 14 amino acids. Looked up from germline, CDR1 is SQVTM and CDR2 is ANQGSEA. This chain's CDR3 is CSVESQGNTGELFF. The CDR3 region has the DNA TGCAGCGTTGAGAGTCAGGGAAACACCGGGGAGCTGTTTTTT.

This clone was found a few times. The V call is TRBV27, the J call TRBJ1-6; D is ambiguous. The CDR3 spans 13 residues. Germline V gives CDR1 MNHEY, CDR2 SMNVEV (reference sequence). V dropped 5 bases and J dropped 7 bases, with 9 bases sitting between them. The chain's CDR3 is CASSPTVNSPLHF. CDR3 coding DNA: TGTGCCAGCAGTCCCACAGTGAATTCACCCCTCCACTTT.

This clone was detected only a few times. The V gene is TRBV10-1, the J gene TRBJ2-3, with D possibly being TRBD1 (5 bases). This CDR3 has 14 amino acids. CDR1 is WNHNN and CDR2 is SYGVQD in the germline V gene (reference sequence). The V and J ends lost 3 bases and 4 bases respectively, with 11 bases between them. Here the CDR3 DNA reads TGCGCCAGCAGTGACCGCCAGGGCCCAGATACGCAGTATTTT. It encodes CASSDRQGPDTQYF.

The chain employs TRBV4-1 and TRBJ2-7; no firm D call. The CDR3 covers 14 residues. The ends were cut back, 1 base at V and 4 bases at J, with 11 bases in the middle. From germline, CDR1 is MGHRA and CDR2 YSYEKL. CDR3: CASSQVVQTYEQYF. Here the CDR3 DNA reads TGCGCCAGCAGCCAAGTGGTACAGACGTACGAGCAGTACTTC.

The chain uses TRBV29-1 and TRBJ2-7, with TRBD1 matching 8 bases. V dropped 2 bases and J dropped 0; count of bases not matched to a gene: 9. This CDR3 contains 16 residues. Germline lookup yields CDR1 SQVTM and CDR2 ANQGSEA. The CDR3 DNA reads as TGCAGCGTTGAACTGATAGCGACAGGGGTCTCCTACGAGCAGTACTTC. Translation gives CSVELIATGVSYEQYF.

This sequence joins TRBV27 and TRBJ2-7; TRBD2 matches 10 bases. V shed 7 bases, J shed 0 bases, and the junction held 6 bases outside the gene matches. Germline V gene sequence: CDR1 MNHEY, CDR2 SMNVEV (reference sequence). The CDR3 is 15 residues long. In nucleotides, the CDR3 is TGTGCCAGCACCACCGGACTAGCGGCCTCCTACGAGCAGTACTTC. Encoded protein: CASTTGLAASYEQYF.

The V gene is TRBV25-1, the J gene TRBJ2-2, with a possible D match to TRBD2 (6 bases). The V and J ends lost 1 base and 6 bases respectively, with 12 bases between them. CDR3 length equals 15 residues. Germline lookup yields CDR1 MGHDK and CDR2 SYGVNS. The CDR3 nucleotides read TGTGCCAGCAGTGAATTGTGGGGGGATGCCGGGGAGCTGTTTTTT. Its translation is CASSELWGDAGELFF. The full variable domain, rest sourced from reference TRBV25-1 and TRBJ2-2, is EADIYQTPRYLVIGTGKKITLECSQTMGHDKMYWYQQDPGMELHLIHYSYGVNSTEKGDLSSESTVSRIRTEHFPLTLESARPSHTSQYLCASSELWGDAGELFFGEGSRLTVL.

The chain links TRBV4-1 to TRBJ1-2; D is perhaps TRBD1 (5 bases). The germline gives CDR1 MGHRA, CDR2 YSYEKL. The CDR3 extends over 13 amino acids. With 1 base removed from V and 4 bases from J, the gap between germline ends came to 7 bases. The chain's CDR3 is CASSQGGLYGYTF. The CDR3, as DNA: TGCGCCAGCAGCCAAGGGGGACTCTATGGCTACACCTTC.

CDR3 region: CAWSLVGTAQEPQHF. DNA of the CDR3: TGTGCCTGGAGTCTCGTCGGGACAGCTCAGGAGCCCCAGCATTTT. The rearrangement uses TRBV30 and TRBJ1-5, with 7 bases identical to TRBD1. V was pared by 2 bases and J by 8 bases, with 12 bases of the junction left unmatched. The CDR3 length is 15 residues. The germline V gene has CDR1 GTSNPN and CDR2 SVGIG (reference sequence).

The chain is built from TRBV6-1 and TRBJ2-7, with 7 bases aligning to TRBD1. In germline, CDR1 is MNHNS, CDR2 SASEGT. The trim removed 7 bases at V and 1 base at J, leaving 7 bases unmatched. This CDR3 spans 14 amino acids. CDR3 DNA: TGTGCCAGCACCTCGACAGGGTCTTCCTACGAGCAGTACTTC. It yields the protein CASTSTGSSYEQYF.

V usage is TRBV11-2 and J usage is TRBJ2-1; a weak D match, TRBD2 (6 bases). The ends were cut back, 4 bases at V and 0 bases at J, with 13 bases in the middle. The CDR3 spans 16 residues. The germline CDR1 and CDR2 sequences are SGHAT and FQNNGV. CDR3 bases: TGTGCCAGCAGCTACCCCGGGAGTAGCTCCTACAATGAGCAGTTCTTC. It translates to CASSYPGSSSYNEQFF.

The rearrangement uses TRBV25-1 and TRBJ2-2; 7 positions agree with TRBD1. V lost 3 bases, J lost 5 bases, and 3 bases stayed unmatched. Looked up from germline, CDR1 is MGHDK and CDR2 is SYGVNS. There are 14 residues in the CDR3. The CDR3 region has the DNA TGTGCCAGCAGTGATTACAGGGGAACCGGGGAGCTGTTTTTT. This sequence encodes CASSDYRGTGELFF. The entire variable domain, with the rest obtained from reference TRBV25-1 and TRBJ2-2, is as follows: EADIYQTPRYLVIGTGKKITLECSQTMGHDKMYWYQQDPGMELHLIHYSYGVNSTEKGDLSSESTVSRIRTEHFPLTLESARPSHTSQYLCASSDYRGTGELFFGEGSRLTVL.

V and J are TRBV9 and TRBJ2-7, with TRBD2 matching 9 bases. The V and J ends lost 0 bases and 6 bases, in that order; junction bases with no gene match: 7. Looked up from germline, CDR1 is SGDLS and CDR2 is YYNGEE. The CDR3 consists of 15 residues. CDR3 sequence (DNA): TGTGCCAGCAGCGTAGAGGTAGCGGGGGCCAGCGAGCAGTACTTC. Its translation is CASSVEVAGASEQYF.

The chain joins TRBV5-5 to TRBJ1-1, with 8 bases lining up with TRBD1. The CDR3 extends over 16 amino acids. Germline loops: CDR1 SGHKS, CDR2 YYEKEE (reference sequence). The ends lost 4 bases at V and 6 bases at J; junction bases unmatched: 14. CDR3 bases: TGTGCCAGCAGCCATGATTACGACAGGGGATGGGCTGAAGCTTTCTTT. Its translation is CASSHDYDRGWAEAFF.